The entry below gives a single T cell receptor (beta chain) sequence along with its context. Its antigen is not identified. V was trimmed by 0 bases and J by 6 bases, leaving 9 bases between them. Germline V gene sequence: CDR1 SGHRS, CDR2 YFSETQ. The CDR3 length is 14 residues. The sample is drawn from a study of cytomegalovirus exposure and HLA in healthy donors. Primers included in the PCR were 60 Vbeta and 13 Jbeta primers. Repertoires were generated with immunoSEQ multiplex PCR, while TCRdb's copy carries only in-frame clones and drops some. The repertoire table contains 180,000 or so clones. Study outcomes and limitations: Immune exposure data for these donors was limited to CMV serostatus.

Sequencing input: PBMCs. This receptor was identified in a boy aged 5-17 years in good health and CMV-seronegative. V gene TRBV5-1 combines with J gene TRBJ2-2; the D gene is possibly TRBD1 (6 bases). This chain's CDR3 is CASSLATGSGELFF. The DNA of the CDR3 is TGCGCCAGCAGCTTGGCTACAGGGTCCGGGGAGCTGTTTTTT.